Below are 25 T cell receptor beta chains sequenced from a single sample in a study of T cells in Graves' hyperthyroidism and ophthalmopathy. What was amplified from RNA transcripts were TCR beta CDR3 regions. During a first-round RT-PCR of the TCR CDR3, the HTBI primer set was used. TCRdb reanalysed the multiplex PCR reads using MiXCR and keeps one entry per CDR3 protein. The sample holds approximately 530,000 distinct CDR3 sequences, around 17% seen once. The specimen was blood. These receptors all come from a woman aged 18-30 years with Graves' hyperthyroidism.

This clonotype was counted a few times. Given a much more abundant clone one base away, this may be a read error. The chain joins TRBV28 to TRBJ2-7, with D perhaps being TRBD1 or TRBD2 (5 bases each). Per germline, CDR1 MDHEN and CDR2 SYDVKM. The CDR3 spans 14 residues. V lost 6 bases to trimming and J lost 0 bases, with 12 bases between them. CDR3 nucleotide sequence: TGTGCCAGCAGGGGGACGCCTAGCTCCTACGAGCAGTACTTC. Translated, it gives CASRGTPSSYEQYF.

This clonotype was found many times. The genes are TRBV2 and TRBJ2-7, with 14 positions matching TRBD2. V trimming: 1 base; J trimming: 3 bases; junction bases outside the gene matches: 5. The germline gives CDR1 SNHLY, CDR2 FYNNEI. This CDR3 is 17 amino acids long. CDR3 in DNA: TGTGCCAGCAGTGAAGGGGGACTAGCGGGGGTAAGCTACGAGCAGTACTTC. It yields the protein CASSEGGLAGVSYEQYF.

This chain joins TRBV5-1 and TRBJ2-6; 7 bases align to TRBD1. V shed 4 bases and J 4 bases; nucleotides not matched to a gene: 5. The CDR3 has 15 residues. Looked up from germline, CDR1 is SGHRS and CDR2 is YFSETQ. The CDR3 DNA sequence: TGCGCCAGCAGCCTCACAGGGGTCGGGGCCAACGTCCTGACTTTC. Translated, it gives CASSLTGVGANVLTF.

This clonotype has only a few counts. The rearrangement joins TRBV7-2 to TRBJ1-1; D gene uncertain. Germline V gene lookup returns CDR1 SGHTA and CDR2 FQGNSA. This CDR3 is built from 14 residues. V was cut by 2 bases and J by 3 bases, with 10 bases left in between. The CDR3 bases are TGTGCCAGCAGCTTACAAACCGTGCACACTGAAGCTTTCTTT. Its translation: CASSLQTVHTEAFF.

The gene calls are TRBV4-1 and TRBJ1-4; no definite D call. Germline V CDR1 and CDR2: MGHRA, YSYEKL. Deletions cut 4 bases from V and 10 bases from J, with 16 bases between. The CDR3 contains 14 residues. DNA of the CDR3: TGCGCCAGCAGCCTAAGGGCCTTGGGTGGAAAACTGTTTTTT. This encodes CASSLRALGGKLFF.

This clonotype came up many times. V and J are TRBV7-8 and TRBJ2-4; D is ambiguous. The V gene lost 2 bases and the J gene lost 8 bases, with 16 bases spanning the gap. Per the germline V gene, CDR1 is SGHVS and CDR2 is FQNEAQ. CDR3 length: 15 amino acids. The CDR3 DNA reads as TGTGCCAGCAGCTTAAGGCGAGAATCGGTCGACATTCAGTACTTC. Translated: CASSLRRESVDIQYF.

This clonotype was seen ten or more times. The rearrangement uses TRBV10-3 and TRBJ1-2; a weak D match, TRBD1 (6 bases). Looked up from germline, CDR1 is ENHRY and CDR2 is SYGVKD. Trimming removed 4 bases from V and 1 base from J, with 10 bases in between. This CDR3 has 14 residues. CDR3 in DNA: TGTGCCATCAGTGGAGGGGGACTTAACTATGGCTACACCTTC. Amino acid sequence: CAISGGGLNYGYTF.

The chain links TRBV6-1 to TRBJ2-4; D gene uncertain. Germline V gene lookup returns CDR1 MNHNS and CDR2 SASEGT. The V gene lost 5 bases and the J gene lost 5 bases, with 13 bases spanning the gap. The CDR3 is 14 amino acids. CDR3: CASSYSPSQNIQYF. CDR3 in DNA: TGTGCCAGCAGTTATTCTCCAAGCCAAAACATTCAGTACTTC.

This clonotype showed up just a few times. The chain couples TRBV6-1 to TRBJ2-5, with unresolved D. This CDR3 region has 15 residues. Trimming cost V 1 base and J 1 base, with 10 bases left between them. Germline CDR1 is MNHNS and CDR2 is SASEGT. CDR3 region: CASSEVIDRQETQYF. CDR3 nucleotide sequence: TGTGCCAGCAGTGAAGTAATTGACCGCCAAGAGACCCAGTACTTC.

The sample holds a few counts of this clonotype. The chain links TRBV12-3 or TRBV12-4 to TRBJ2-1, with 7 nucleotides matching TRBD1. This CDR3 is built from 15 residues. V dropped 7 bases and J dropped 3; count of bases not matched to a gene: 9. In nucleotides, the CDR3 is TGTGCCAGCATTTACGACAGGGCGGACTACAATGAGCAGTTCTTC. Translated, it gives CASIYDRADYNEQFF.

This clonotype was counted between two and nine times. The chain is built from TRBV12-3 or TRBV12-4 and TRBJ1-2; D uncertain. The CDR3 has 16 amino acids. Trimming took 5 bases from V and 4 from J, leaving 20 bases between them. In nucleotides, the CDR3 is TGTGCCAGCAGTCGAACGGTAGGGAGAATTATCTATGGCTACACCTTC. It yields the protein CASSRTVGRIIYGYTF.

This clonotype was detected many times. V is TRBV20-1 and J is TRBJ2-5; 7 nucleotides align to TRBD2. V was pared by 5 bases and J by 4 bases, with 10 bases of the junction left unmatched. CDR1 is DFQATT, CDR2 SNEGSKA, per germline (reference sequence). There are 14 residues in the CDR3. CDR3 DNA: TGCAGTGCTTCGCTAGCGGAAGGTAGAGAGACCCAGTACTTC. Protein sequence: CSASLAEGRETQYF.

This clonotype was detected only a few times. Its ends do not fully match the called genes, so a read error is possible. The V gene is TRBV2, the J gene TRBJ2-5; 7 bases are shared with TRBD2. Germline CDR1 and CDR2: SNHLY and FYNNEI. The length of the CDR3 is 14 residues. CDR3 DNA: TGTGCCAGCAGTGAAAGAGCGGGACGAGAGGCCCAGTACTTC. It specifies CASSERAGREAQYF.

This clonotype was found once. The chain joins TRBV20-1 to TRBJ2-1, with TRBD2 as a possible D gene (5 bases). Trimming stripped 6 bases from V and 10 bases from J, with 22 bases between. Germline lookup yields CDR1 DFQATT and CDR2 SNEGSKA (reference sequence). The CDR3 is 14 amino acids. The CDR3 DNA reads TGCAGTGCAGGAGTTTTAATAGCGACCGGCGAGCAGTTCTTC. This encodes CSAGVLIATGEQFF.

This clonotype was counted at least ten times. The chain recombines TRBV12-3 or TRBV12-4 with TRBJ2-3, with D unclear. This CDR3 is built from 14 residues. V lost 6 bases to trimming and J lost 2 bases, with 12 bases between them. In DNA, the CDR3 is TGTGCCAGCAGACTGGACCGATTCACAGATACGCAGTATTTT. Its translation is CASRLDRFTDTQYF.

This clonotype occurred many times. The chain employs TRBV6-1 and TRBJ1-2; D is unresolved. Germline CDR1 and CDR2: MNHNS and SASEGT. The CDR3 has 14 amino acids. V shed 1 base and J shed 2 bases, with 8 bases lying between them. This CDR3 is CASSEGWHNYGYTF. Here the CDR3 DNA reads TGTGCCAGCAGTGAAGGTTGGCACAACTATGGCTACACCTTC.

The rearrangement links TRBV2 to TRBJ1-3, with D possibly TRBD1 on 6 matching bases. Germline V gene sequence: CDR1 SNHLY, CDR2 FYNNEI. CDR3 size: 17 residues. V shed 6 bases and J shed 4 bases, with 22 bases lying between them. For the CDR3, the DNA is TGTGCCAGCAGCGCCCAATTGGCAGGGGCCATCGGAAACACCATATATTTT. Its protein is CASSAQLAGAIGNTIYF.

There are many counts of this clonotype. This chain uses TRBV5-8 with TRBJ2-5; 11 bases fit TRBD1. CDR1 and CDR2 (germline): SGHTS, YDEGEE. J lost 5 bases, V lost 4 bases, and 7 bases had no gene match. This CDR3 spans 15 amino acids. In DNA, the CDR3 is TGTGCCAGCAGCGGCGGGACAGGGGGACGGGAGACCCAGTACTTC. This sequence encodes CASSGGTGGRETQYF.

There are a few counts of this clonotype. V gene TRBV6-5 combines with J gene TRBJ2-1, with 9 bases identical to TRBD1. With V trimmed by 2 bases and J by 6 bases, 8 bases remained unmatched. In germline, CDR1 is MNHEY, CDR2 SVGAGI. The CDR3 is 16 residues long. The CDR3 loop is CASSYPTGTGSNEQFF. The DNA of the CDR3 is TGTGCCAGCAGTTACCCCACCGGGACAGGGAGCAATGAGCAGTTCTTC.

This clonotype has a handful of counts. The rearrangement links TRBV7-3 to TRBJ2-3, with unresolved D. V was clipped by 1 base and J by 7 bases, with 12 bases between them. This CDR3 has 14 amino acids. From germline, CDR1 is SGHTA and CDR2 FQGTGA. For the CDR3, the DNA is TGTGCCAGCAGCTTAAGCCCCTCGAGCAATACGCAGTATTTT. Its protein is CASSLSPSSNTQYF.

This chain uses TRBV2 with TRBJ2-2, with 9 bases lining up with TRBD2. Trimming at V came to 7 bases and at J to 0 bases, leaving 3 bases not matched to a gene. This CDR3 has 15 amino acids. Germline V lookup: CDR1 SNHLY, CDR2 FYNNEI. The DNA for the CDR3 is TGTGCCAGCACTAGCGGGGCATCGAACACCGGGGAGCTGTTTTTT. Its translation is CASTSGASNTGELFF.

This clonotype was counted at least ten times. The rearrangement links TRBV28 to TRBJ2-1, with D tentatively TRBD2 (5 bases). Germline V lookup: CDR1 MDHEN, CDR2 SYDVKM. The ends were cut back, 6 bases at V and 7 bases at J, with 25 bases in the middle. This CDR3 has 17 residues. CDR3: CASSPIFGSLTWNEQFF. CDR3 sequence (DNA): TGTGCCAGCAGCCCCATTTTTGGGAGTCTCACTTGGAATGAGCAGTTCTTC.

This clonotype was counted a few times. The chain has TRBV7-9 and TRBJ2-1, with D hard to call. V lost 5 bases, J lost 3 bases, and 11 bases lay in between. Germline lookup yields CDR1 SEHNR and CDR2 FQNEAQ (reference sequence). This CDR3 has 14 residues. The CDR3 sequence: CASSLILGYNEQFF. The DNA for the CDR3 is TGTGCCAGCAGCCTTATACTCGGCTACAATGAGCAGTTCTTC.

In this sample, this clonotype turned up many times. The chain has TRBV7-8 and TRBJ2-1, with TRBD2 matching 9 bases. The trim removed 2 bases at V and 8 bases at J, leaving 4 bases unmatched. This CDR3 comprises 14 residues. The germline CDR1 and CDR2 sequences are SGHVS and FQNEAQ. CDR3 region: CASSLRRGGDEQFF. CDR3 DNA sequence: TGTGCCAGCAGCTTAAGGCGGGGGGGGGATGAGCAGTTCTTC.

This clonotype was counted at least ten times. The V and J genes are TRBV12-3 or TRBV12-4 and TRBJ2-3, with D maybe TRBD2 (7 bases). V was clipped by 4 bases and J by 4 bases, with 18 bases between them. The CDR3 runs 16 residues. The CDR3 spells CASSYGMGAGADTQYF. As DNA, the CDR3 is TGTGCCAGCAGTTACGGTATGGGGGCGGGAGCAGATACGCAGTATTTT.